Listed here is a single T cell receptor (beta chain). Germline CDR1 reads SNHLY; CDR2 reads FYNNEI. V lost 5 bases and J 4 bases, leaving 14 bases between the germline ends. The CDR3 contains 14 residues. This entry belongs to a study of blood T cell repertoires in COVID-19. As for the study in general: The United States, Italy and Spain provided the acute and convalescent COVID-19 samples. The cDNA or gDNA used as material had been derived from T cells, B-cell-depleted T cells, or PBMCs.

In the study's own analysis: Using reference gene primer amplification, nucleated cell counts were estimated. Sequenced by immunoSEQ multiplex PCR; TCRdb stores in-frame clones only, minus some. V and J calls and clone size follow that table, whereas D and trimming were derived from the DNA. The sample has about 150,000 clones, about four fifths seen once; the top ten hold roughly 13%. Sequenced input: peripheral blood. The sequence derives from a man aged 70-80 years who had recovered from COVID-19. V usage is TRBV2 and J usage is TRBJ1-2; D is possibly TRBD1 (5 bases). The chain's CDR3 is CASSLEGSLYGYTF. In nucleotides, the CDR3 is TGTGCCAGCAGTTTGGAGGGGAGTCTCTATGGCTACACCTTC.